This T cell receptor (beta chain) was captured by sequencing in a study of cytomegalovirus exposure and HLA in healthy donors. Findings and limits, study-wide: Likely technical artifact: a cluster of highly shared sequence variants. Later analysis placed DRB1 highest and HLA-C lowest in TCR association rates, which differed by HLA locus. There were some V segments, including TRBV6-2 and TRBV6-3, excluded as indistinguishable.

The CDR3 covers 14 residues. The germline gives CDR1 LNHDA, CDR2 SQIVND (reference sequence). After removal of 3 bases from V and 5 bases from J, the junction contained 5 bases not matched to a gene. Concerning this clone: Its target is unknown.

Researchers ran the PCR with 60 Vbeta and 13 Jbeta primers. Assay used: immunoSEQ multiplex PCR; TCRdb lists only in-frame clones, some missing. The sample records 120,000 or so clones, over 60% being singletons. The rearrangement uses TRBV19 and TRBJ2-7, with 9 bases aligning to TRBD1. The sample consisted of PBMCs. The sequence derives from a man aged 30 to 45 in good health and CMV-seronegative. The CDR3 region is CASSMGQGFNEQYF. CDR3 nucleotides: TGTGCCAGTAGTATGGGACAGGGTTTCAACGAGCAGTACTTC.